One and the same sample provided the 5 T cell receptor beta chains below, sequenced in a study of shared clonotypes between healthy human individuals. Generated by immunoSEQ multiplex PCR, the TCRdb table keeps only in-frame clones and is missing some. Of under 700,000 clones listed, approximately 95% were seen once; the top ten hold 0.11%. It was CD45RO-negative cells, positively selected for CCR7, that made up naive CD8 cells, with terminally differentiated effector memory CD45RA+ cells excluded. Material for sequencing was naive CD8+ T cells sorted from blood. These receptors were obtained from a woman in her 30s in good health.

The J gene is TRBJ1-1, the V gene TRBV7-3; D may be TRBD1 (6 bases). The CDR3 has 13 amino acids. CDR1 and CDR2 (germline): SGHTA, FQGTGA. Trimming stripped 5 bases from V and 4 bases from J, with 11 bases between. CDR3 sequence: CASSAQGSTEAFF. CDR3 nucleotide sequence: TGTGCCAGCAGCGCACAGGGTTCCACTGAAGCTTTCTTT. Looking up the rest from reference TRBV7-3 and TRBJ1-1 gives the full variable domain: GAGVSQTPSNKVTEKGKYVELRCDPISGHTALYWYRQSLGQGPEFLIYFQGTGAADDSGLPNDRFFAVRPEGSVSTLKIQRTERGDSAVYLCASSAQGSTEAFFGQGTRLTVV.

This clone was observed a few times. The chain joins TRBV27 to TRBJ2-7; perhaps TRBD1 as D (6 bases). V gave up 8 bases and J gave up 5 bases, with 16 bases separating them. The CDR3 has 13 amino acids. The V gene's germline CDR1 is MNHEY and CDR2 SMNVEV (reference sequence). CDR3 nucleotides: TGTGCCAGCGCGAACAGGGTCGGACACGAGCAGTACTTC. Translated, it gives CASANRVGHEQYF.

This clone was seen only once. For the CDR3, the DNA is TGTGCCAGTAGTAGGACTAGCGGAGTTAGGGAGACCCAGTACTTC. Translated, it gives CASSRTSGVRETQYF. This chain connects TRBV19 to TRBJ2-5; 10 bases line up with TRBD2. The CDR3 loop spans 15 amino acids. Germline-derived CDR1 and CDR2 are LNHDA and SQIVND (reference sequence). The ends lost 4 bases at V and 5 bases at J; junction bases unmatched: 7.

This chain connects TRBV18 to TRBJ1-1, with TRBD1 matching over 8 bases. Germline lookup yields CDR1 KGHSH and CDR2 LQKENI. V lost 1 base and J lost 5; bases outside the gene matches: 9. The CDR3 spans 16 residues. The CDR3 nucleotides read TGTGCCAGCTCACCACGTCCGGCGGACAGGGTGACTGAAGCTTTCTTT. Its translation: CASSPRPADRVTEAFF.

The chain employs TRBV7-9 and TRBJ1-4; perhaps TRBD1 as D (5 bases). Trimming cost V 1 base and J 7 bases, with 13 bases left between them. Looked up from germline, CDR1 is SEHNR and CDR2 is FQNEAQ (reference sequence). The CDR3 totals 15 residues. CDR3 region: CASSLVGGAVEKLFF. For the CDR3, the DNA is TGTGCCAGCAGCTTAGTCGGTGGGGCTGTTGAAAAACTGTTTTTT.